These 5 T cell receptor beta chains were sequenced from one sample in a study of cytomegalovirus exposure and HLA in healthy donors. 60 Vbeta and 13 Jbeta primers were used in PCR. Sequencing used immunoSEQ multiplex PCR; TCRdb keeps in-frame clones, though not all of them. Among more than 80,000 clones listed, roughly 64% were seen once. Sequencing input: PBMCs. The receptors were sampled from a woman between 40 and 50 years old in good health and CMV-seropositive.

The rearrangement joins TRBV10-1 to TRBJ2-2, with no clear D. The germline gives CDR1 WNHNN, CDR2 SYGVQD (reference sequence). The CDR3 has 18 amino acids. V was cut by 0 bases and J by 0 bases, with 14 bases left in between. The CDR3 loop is CASSESTLSDANTGELFF. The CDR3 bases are TGCGCCAGCAGTGAGTCGACTTTGAGCGACGCGAACACCGGGGAGCTGTTTTTT.

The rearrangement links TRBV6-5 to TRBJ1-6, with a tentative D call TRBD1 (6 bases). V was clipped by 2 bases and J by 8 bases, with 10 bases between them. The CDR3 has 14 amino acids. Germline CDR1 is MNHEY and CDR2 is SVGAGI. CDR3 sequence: CASSYTDRHSPLHF. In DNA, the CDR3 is TGTGCCAGCAGTTACACCGACAGGCATTCACCCCTCCACTTT.

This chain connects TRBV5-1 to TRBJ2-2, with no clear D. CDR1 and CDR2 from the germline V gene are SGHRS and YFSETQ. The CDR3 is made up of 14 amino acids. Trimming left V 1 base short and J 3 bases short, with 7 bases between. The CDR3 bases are TGCGCCAGCAGCTTGCAACTTGACACCGGGGAGCTGTTTTTT. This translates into CASSLQLDTGELFF. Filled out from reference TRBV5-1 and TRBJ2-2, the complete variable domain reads KAGVTQTPRYLIKTRGQQVTLSCSPISGHRSVSWYQQTPGQGLQFLFEYFSETQRNKGNFPGRFSGRQFSNSRSEMNVSTLELGDSALYLCASSLQLDTGELFFGEGSRLTVL.

Here the CDR3 DNA reads TGCGCCAGCAGTGAGATTCCGGGACAGGGCCACGAGCAGTACTTC. Translated: CASSEIPGQGHEQYF. V gene TRBV10-1 combines with J gene TRBJ2-7; 9 positions match TRBD1. Germline-derived CDR1 and CDR2 are WNHNN and SYGVQD (reference sequence). Trimming cost V 2 bases and J 5 bases; bases outside gene matches: 7. The CDR3 runs to 15 residues.

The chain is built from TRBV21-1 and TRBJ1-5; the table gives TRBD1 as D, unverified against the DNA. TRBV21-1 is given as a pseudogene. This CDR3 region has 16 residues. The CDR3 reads CASSKIPGHSNQPQHF. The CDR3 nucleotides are TGTGCCAGCAGCAAAATCCCGGGACATAGCAATCAGCCCCAGCATTTT.